This T cell receptor beta chain emerged from a study of T cell changes during pregnancy in multiple sclerosis. The germline V gene has CDR1 LGHNA and CDR2 YNFKEQ. V was pared by 0 bases and J by 5 bases, with 10 bases of the junction left unmatched. This CDR3 has 17 residues. Clones were sequenced by immunoSEQ multiplex PCR, and TCRdb holds only the in-frame ones, with some missing. The data contain around 49,000 clones, around 93% of them singletons. This specimen was CD8+ T cells from peripheral blood mononuclear cells, taken in the first trimester of pregnancy. The rearrangement uses TRBV4-2 and TRBJ2-3, with TRBD2 identical over 8 bases. The sequence came from a female donor with multiple sclerosis, enrolled in a pregnancy study. The DNA of the CDR3 is TGTGCCAGCAGCCAAGATATACTAGCGGAGCTTGGAGATACGCAGTATTTT. Translated: CASSQDILAELGDTQYF.